This paragraph covers one T cell receptor beta chain sequence. Germline CDR1 MGHRA, CDR2 YSYEKL. Trimming shortened V by 2 bases and J by 6 bases, and 11 bases separated the two germline ends. The CDR3 has 13 amino acids. Only in-frame clones appear in the TCRdb table, and some are missing; sequencing was by immunoSEQ multiplex PCR. This repertoire shows tens of thousands of clones, 70% to 90% found once; its top ten account for 3% to 4.5%. The record originates from a study of cytomegalovirus exposure and HLA in healthy donors. V usage is TRBV4-1 and J usage is TRBJ2-7, with D possibly matching TRBD1 (5 bases). This TCR was sampled from a young woman in good health and CMV-seropositive. Sequencing was done on a sample of PBMCs. The CDR3, as DNA: TGCGCCAGCAGCCAAACACAGGCAAGCGAGCAGTACTTC. Its protein product is CASSQTQASEQYF.